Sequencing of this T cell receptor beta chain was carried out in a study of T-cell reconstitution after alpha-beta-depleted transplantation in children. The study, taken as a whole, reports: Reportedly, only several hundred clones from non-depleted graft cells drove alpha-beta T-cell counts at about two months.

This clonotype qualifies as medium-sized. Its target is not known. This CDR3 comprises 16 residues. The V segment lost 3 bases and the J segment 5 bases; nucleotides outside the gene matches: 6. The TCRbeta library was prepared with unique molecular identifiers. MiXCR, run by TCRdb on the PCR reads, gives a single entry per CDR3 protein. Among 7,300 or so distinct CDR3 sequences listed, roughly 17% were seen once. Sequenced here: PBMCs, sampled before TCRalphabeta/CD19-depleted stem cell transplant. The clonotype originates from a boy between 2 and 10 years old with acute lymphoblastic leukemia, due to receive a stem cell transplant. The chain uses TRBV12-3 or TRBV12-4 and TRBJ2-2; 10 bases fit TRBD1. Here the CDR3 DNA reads TGTGCCAGCAGTTTCCTCTGGGACAGGGGAACCGGGGAGCTGTTTTTT. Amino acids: CASSFLWDRGTGELFF.